This T cell receptor (beta chain) was recorded in a study of T cell responses to AZD1222 COVID-19 vaccine. Produced via immunoSEQ multiplex PCR; TCRdb's table is partial and in-frame only. Among about 140,000 clones listed, 80% to 95% were seen once. In regard to this clone: Its cognate antigen is unknown.

Study-wide findings and caveats: Unmutated regions of variants are reportedly targeted by nearly half of spike-specific TCRs. Donors in the cohort were predominantly white British and more often female, and clonal diversity was possibly underestimated. Of the AZD1222 recipients, only five to seven were seropositive at baseline.

Pooled samples include second doses given at about 4 or 12 weeks. Per germline, CDR1 SNHLY and CDR2 FYNNEI. The CDR3 extends over 14 amino acids. V lost 4 bases, J lost 2 bases, and 11 bases lay in between. The receptor's source is an adult who received the AZD1222 COVID-19 vaccine. This specimen consisted of peripheral blood, obtained 28 days after the second AZD1222 dose. V and J are TRBV2 and TRBJ2-5, with D uncertain. In DNA form, the CDR3 reads TGTGCCAGCAGTGCTGAAACAACGCAAGAGACCCAGTACTTC. Protein: CASSAETTQETQYF.